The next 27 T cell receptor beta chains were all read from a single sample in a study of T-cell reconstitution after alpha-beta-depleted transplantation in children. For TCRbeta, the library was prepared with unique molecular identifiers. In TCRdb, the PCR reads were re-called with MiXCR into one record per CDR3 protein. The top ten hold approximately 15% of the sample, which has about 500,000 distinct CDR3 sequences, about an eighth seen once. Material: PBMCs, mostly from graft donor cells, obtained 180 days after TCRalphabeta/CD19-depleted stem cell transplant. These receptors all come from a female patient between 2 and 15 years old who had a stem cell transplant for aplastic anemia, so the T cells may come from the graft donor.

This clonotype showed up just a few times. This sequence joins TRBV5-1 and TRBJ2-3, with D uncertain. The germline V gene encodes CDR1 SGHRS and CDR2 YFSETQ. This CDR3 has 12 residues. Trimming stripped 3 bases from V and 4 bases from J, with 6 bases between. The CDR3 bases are TGCGCCAGCAGCTCGGCCGCAGATACGCAGTATTTT. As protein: CASSSAADTQYF.

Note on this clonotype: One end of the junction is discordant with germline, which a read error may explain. CDR3 DNA: TGCAGTGCTAGCAGGGTTCCTGAAGTTTTCTTT. The encoded protein is CSASRVPEVFF. The chain couples TRBV20-1 to TRBJ1-1; TRBD1 is a possible D gene (5 bases). Germline V CDR1 and CDR2: DFQATT, SNEGSKA (reference sequence). This CDR3 region has 11 residues.

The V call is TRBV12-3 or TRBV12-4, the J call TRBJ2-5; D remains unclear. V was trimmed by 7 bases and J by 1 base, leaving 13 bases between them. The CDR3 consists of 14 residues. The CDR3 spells CASTQYGPQETQYF. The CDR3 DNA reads TGTGCCAGCACCCAATACGGGCCCCAAGAGACCCAGTACTTC.

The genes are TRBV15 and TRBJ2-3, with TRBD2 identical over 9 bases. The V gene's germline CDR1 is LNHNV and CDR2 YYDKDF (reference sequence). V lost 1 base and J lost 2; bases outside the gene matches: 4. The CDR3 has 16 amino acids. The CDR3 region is CATSRGLAGTTDTQYF. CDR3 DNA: TGTGCCACCAGCAGAGGCCTAGCGGGAACCACAGATACGCAGTATTTT.

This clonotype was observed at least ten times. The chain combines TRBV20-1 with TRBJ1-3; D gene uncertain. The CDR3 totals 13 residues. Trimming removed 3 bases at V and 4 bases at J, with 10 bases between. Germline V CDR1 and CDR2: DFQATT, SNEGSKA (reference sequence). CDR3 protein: CSARVDSGNTIYF. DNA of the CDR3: TGCAGTGCTAGGGTAGACTCGGGAAACACCATATATTTT.

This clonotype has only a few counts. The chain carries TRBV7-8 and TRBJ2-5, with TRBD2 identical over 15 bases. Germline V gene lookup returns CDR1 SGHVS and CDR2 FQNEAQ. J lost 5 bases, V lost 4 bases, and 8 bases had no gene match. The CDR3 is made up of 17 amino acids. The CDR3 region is CASSSQPGLAGGETQYF. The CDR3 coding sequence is TGTGCCAGCAGCTCCCAACCGGGACTAGCGGGAGGTGAGACCCAGTACTTC.

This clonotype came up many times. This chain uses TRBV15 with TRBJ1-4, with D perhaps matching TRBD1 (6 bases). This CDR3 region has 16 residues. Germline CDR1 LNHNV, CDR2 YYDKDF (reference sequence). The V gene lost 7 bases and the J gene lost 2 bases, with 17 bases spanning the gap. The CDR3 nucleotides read TGTGCCACCACCGTGAGTGGGGGACATACTAATGAAAAACTGTTTTTT. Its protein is CATTVSGGHTNEKLFF. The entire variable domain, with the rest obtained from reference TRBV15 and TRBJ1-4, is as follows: DAMVIQNPRYQVTQFGKPVTLSCSQTLNHNVMYWYQQKSSQAPKLLFHYYDKDFNNEADTPDNFQSRRPNTSFCFLDIRSPGLGDTAMYLCATTVSGGHTNEKLFFGSGTQLSVL.

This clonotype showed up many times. As DNA, the CDR3 is TGTGCCACCAGTGATTTCCCGACAGGGTTGGTGCAGACCCAGTACTTC. Amino acids: CATSDFPTGLVQTQYF. The chain is built from TRBV24-1 and TRBJ2-5, with 7 nucleotides matching TRBD1. The J segment lost 6 bases and the V segment lost 1 base, leaving 10 bases of the junction unmatched. CDR1 is KGHDR, CDR2 SFDVKD, per germline. The length of the CDR3 is 16 residues.

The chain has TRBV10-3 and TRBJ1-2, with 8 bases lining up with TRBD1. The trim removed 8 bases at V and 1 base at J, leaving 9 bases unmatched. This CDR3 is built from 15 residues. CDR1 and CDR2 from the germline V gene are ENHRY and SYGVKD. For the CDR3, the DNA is TGTGCCATCCCCCGGGACAGGAACCTTAACTATGGCTACACCTTC. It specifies CAIPRDRNLNYGYTF.

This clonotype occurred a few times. The CDR3 coding sequence is TGTGCCAGCAGTTTTATAGGGACTAGCGGGAGCACAGATACGCAGTATTTT. Its protein product is CASSFIGTSGSTDTQYF. The chain links TRBV28 to TRBJ2-3, with 12 bases aligning to TRBD2. This CDR3 comprises 17 residues. V shed 3 bases, J shed 0 bases, and the junction held 4 bases outside the gene matches. The germline gives CDR1 MDHEN, CDR2 SYDVKM.

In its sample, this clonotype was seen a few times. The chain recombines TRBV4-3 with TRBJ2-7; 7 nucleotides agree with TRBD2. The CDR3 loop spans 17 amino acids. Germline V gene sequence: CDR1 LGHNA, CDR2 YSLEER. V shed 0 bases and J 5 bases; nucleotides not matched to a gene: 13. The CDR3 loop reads CASSQDEIRGRDDEQYV. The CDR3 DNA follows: TGCGCCAGCAGCCAAGATGAAATTCGAGGGAGGGACGACGAGCAGTACGTC.

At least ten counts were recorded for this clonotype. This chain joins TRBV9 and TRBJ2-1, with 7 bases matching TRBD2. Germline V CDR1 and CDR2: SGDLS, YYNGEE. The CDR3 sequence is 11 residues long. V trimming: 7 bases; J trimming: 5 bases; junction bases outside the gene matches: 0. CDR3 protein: CASGRDNEQFF. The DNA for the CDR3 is TGTGCCAGCGGGAGGGACAATGAGCAGTTCTTC.

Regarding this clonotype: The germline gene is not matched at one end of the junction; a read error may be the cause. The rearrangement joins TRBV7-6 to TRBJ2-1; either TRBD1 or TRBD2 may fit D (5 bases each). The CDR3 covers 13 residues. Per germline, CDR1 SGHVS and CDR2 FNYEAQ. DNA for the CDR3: TGTGCCACCAGCATTACCCCGGGGCATGAGCAGTTCTTC. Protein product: CATSITPGHEQFF.

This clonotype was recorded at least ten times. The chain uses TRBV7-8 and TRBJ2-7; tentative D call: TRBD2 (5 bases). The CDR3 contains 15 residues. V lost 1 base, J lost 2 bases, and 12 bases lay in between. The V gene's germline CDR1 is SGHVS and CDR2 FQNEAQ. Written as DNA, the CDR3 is TGTGCCAGCAGCTTAGGGGCAAGAGGGCCCTACGAGCAGTACGTC. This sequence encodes CASSLGARGPYEQYV.

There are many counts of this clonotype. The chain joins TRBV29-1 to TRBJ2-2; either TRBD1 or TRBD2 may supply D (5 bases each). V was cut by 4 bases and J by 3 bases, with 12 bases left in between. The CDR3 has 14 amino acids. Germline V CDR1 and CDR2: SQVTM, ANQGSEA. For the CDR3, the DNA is TGCAGCGTTGGTTTGGGGGTCCACACCGGGGAGCTGTTTTTT. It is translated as CSVGLGVHTGELFF.

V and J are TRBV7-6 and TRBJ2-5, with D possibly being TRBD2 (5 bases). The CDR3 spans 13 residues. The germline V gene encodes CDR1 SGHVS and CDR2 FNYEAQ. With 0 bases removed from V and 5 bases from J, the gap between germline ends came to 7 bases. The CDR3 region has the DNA TGTGCCAGCAGCTTAGCGGGAGACGAGACCCAGTACTTC. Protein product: CASSLAGDETQYF.

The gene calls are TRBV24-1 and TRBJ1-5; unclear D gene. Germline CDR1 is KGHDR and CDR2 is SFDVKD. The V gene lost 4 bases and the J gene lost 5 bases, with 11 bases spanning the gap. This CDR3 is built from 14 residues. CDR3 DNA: TGTGCCACCAGTGACCCGCAAACTTATCAGCCCCAGCATTTT. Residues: CATSDPQTYQPQHF.

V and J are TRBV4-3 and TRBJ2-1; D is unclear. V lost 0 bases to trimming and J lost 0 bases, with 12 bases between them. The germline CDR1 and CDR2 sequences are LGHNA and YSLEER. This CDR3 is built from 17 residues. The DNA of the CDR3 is TGCGCCAGCAGCCAAGATCCCAGGACCAGCTCCTACAATGAGCAGTTCTTC. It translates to CASSQDPRTSSYNEQFF.

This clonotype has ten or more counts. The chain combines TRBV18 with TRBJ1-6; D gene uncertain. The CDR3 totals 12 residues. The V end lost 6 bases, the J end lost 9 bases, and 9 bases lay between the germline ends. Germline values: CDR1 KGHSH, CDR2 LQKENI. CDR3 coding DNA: TGTGCCAGCTCGTCCCGGGGTTCACCCCTCCACTTT. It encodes CASSSRGSPLHF.

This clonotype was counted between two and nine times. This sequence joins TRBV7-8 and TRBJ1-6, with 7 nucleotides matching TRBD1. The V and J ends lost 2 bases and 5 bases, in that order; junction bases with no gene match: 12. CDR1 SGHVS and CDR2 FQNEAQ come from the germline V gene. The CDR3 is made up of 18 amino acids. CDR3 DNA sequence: TGTGCCAGCAGCTTACCCCATTCCGGGACAGCAAATAATTCACCCCTCCACTTT. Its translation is CASSLPHSGTANNSPLHF.

CDR3 residues: CASSPSASTYEQYF. CDR3 in DNA: TGTGCCAGCAGCCCCAGTGCCAGTACCTACGAGCAGTACTTC. The chain employs TRBV7-2 and TRBJ2-7; D unclear. CDR3 length equals 14 residues. The V gene's germline CDR1 is SGHTA and CDR2 FQGNSA. Trimming left V 5 bases short and J 2 bases short, with 13 bases between.

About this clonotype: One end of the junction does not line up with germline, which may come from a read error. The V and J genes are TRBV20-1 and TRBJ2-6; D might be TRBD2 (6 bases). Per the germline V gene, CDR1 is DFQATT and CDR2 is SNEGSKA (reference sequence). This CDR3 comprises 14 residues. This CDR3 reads CSARSGTGANILTF. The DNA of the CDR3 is TGCAGTGCTAGATCCGGGACTGGGGCCAACATCCTGACTTTC.

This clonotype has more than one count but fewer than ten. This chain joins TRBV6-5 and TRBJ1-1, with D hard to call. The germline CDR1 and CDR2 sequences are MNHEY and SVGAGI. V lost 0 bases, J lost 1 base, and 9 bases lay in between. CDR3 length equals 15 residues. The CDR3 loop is CASSYSRRPNTEAFF. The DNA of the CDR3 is TGTGCCAGCAGTTACTCGCGCAGGCCGAACACTGAAGCTTTCTTT.

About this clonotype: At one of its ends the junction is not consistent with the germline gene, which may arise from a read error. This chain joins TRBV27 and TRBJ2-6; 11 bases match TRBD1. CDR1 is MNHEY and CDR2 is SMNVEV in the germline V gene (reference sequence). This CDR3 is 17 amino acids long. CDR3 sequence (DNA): TGTGCCAGCAGTTTACGGACAGGGGGCCTGGGGGCCAACGGCCTGACTTTC. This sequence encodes CASSLRTGGLGANGLTF.

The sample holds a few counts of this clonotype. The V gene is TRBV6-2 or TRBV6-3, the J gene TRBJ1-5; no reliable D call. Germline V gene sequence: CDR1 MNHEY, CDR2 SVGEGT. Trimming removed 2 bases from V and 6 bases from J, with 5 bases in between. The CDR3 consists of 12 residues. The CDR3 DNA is TGTGCCAGCAGTTACAGGGTTCAGCCCCAGCATTTT. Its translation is CASSYRVQPQHF.

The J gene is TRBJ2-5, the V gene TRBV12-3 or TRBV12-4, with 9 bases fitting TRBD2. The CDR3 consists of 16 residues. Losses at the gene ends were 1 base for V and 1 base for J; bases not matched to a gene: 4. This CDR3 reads CASSLEVTSGQETQYF. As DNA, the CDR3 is TGTGCCAGCAGTTTAGAGGTGACTAGCGGCCAAGAGACCCAGTACTTC.

Here the CDR3 reads CASSADRVQETQYF. The CDR3 DNA reads TGCGCCAGCAGCGCTGACAGGGTCCAAGAGACCCAGTACTTC. The J gene is TRBJ2-5, the V gene TRBV5-1; 7 nucleotides line up with TRBD1. Germline V gives CDR1 SGHRS, CDR2 YFSETQ. The V and J ends lost 4 bases and 1 base, in that order; junction bases with no gene match: 4. This CDR3 region has 14 residues. Looking up the rest from reference TRBV5-1 and TRBJ2-5 gives the full variable domain: KAGVTQTPRYLIKTRGQQVTLSCSPISGHRSVSWYQQTPGQGLQFLFEYFSETQRNKGNFPGRFSGRQFSNSRSEMNVSTLELGDSALYLCASSADRVQETQYFGPGTRLLVL.